The rows below give T cell receptor beta chains drawn from one sample of a study of PD-1 blockade in classical Hodgkin lymphoma. Produced via immunoSEQ multiplex PCR; TCRdb's table is partial and in-frame only. The sample yields nearly 50,000 clones, about 75% seen once. The starting material was peripheral blood mononuclear cells (PBMCs), obtained before the fourth cycle of nivolumab. All receptors come from a human donor with classical Hodgkin lymphoma. Both conserved end residues are part of each CDR3. A D gene is named only where the DNA matches it firmly. The size entry is marked missing in some rows and otherwise reads once, few, many or a size class.

v_call,j_call,clone_size,cdr3_length,d_call,cdr3_aa,cdr3_nt
TRBV19,TRBJ1-1,NA,16,NA,CASSSAGGGSGTEAFF,TGTGCCAGTAGTTCCGCTGGAGGGGGGAGTGGGACTGAAGCTTTCTTT
TRBV10-3,TRBJ2-7,NA,12,NA,CAISESRYEQYF,TGTGCCATCAGTGAGTCTCGGTACGAGCAGTACTTC
TRBV5-1,TRBJ2-1,NA,14,TRBD1,CASSNLRDRGEQFF,TGCGCCAGCAGCAACCTCAGGGACAGGGGTGAGCAGTTCTTC
TRBV5-6,TRBJ1-1,few,14,NA,CASSRSGLRTEAFF,TGTGCCAGCAGCCGATCAGGGTTACGGACTGAAGCTTTCTTT
TRBV5-5,TRBJ1-4,once,14,NA,CASSLEQDGEKLFF,TGTGCCAGCAGCTTGGAACAGGATGGGGAAAAACTGTTTTTT
TRBV5-1,TRBJ1-2,NA,12,NA,CASGGVEGGYTF,TGCGCCAGTGGGGGCGTGGAAGGTGGCTACACCTTC
TRBV2,TRBJ2-7,few,15,TRBD1,CASKHSGTGLYEQYF,TGTGCCAGCAAGCACTCCGGGACAGGGCTCTACGAGCAGTACTTC
TRBV28,TRBJ2-1,NA,13,TRBD2,CASSLAGGDEQFF,TGTGCCAGCAGTTTAGCGGGAGGGGATGAGCAGTTCTTC
TRBV5-1,TRBJ2-3,NA,14,NA,CASSGLGDTDTQYF,TGCGCCAGCAGTGGGCTCGGGGACACAGATACGCAGTATTTT
TRBV4-3,TRBJ2-7,NA,16,TRBD2,CASSRLTSGRSYEQYF,TGCGCCAGCAGCCGGCTGACTAGCGGGCGCTCCTACGAGCAGTACTTC
TRBV15,TRBJ1-1,NA,13,NA,CATSREEQGEAFF,TGTGCCACCAGCAGAGAAGAACAGGGTGAAGCTTTCTTT
TRBV5-5,TRBJ2-1,NA,15,NA,CASSANPGSYNEQFF,TGTGCCAGCAGCGCGAACCCTGGGTCCTACAATGAGCAGTTCTTC
TRBV7-9,TRBJ2-3,once,15,NA,CASSLDSRAGGTQYF,TGTGCCAGCAGCCTGGACTCCCGAGCGGGTGGTACGCAGTATTTT
TRBV6-4,TRBJ2-3,NA,14,TRBD2,CASSAGLVRDTQYF,TGTGCCAGCAGTGCCGGACTAGTTAGGGATACGCAGTATTTT
TRBV7-9,TRBJ1-2,NA,12,NA,CASSITGPGYTF,TGTGCCAGCTCTATTACAGGGCCTGGCTACACCTTC
TRBV6-5,TRBJ1-2,NA,15,NA,CASSYAQQGGYGYTF,TGTGCCAGCAGTTACGCACAACAGGGAGGATATGGCTACACCTTC
TRBV7-7,TRBJ2-1,few,15,NA,CASSPDPGDYNEQFF,TGTGCTAGCAGCCCGGACCCCGGGGACTACAATGAGCAGTTCTTC
TRBV19,TRBJ2-5,many,15,NA,CASSMGIFAEETQYF,TGTGCCAGTAGTATGGGGATCTTCGCAGAGGAGACCCAGTACTTC
TRBV9,TRBJ1-3,NA,17,TRBD1,CASSIGTGGLWGNTIYF,TGTGCCAGCAGCATAGGGACAGGGGGCTTATGGGGAAACACCATATATTTT
TRBV5-1,TRBJ2-7,NA,19,NA,CASSLVGTVKGGSSYEQYF,TGCGCCAGCAGCTTGGTTGGGACAGTGAAGGGGGGAAGCTCCTACGAGCAGTACTTC
TRBV14,TRBJ2-5,once,13,NA,CASSQDSMQTQYF,TGTGCCAGCAGCCAAGATAGTATGCAGACCCAGTACTTC
TRBV4-3,TRBJ2-1,once,17,NA,CASSKELLTVADNEQFF,TGCGCCAGCAGCAAAGAGCTACTGACTGTAGCGGACAATGAGCAGTTCTTC
TRBV18,TRBJ2-6,NA,20,TRBD2,CASSLTPGTSESSGANVLTF,TGTGCCAGCTCACTGACGCCCGGGACTAGCGAGAGCTCTGGGGCCAACGTCCTGACTTTC
TRBV28,TRBJ2-7,NA,15,TRBD2,CASRPIAGGVAEQYF,TGTGCCAGCAGACCGATAGCGGGAGGTGTTGCCGAGCAGTACTTC
TRBV7-3,TRBJ1-1,NA,13,TRBD1,CASSGQGGTEAFF,TGTGCCAGCAGCGGACAGGGGGGGACTGAAGCTTTCTTT
TRBV9,TRBJ2-2,NA,12,NA,CASSVHTGELFF,TGTGCCAGCAGCGTTCACACCGGGGAGCTGTTTTTT
TRBV9,TRBJ1-1,NA,14,NA,CASSVGAGSTEAFF,TGTGCCAGCAGCGTAGGCGCGGGGAGCACTGAAGCTTTCTTT
TRBV7-9,TRBJ2-1,NA,15,TRBD2,CASRDSGRAGNEQFF,TGTGCCAGCAGGGATAGCGGGAGGGCGGGGAATGAGCAGTTCTTC
TRBV5-4,TRBJ2-6,NA,15,NA,CASSNAFSGANVLTF,TGTGCCAGCAGCAATGCCTTCTCTGGGGCCAACGTCCTGACTTTC
TRBV19,TRBJ2-1,NA,14,NA,CASSQAHRVNEQFF,TGTGCCAGTAGCCAAGCGCACAGGGTAAATGAGCAGTTCTTC
TRBV28,TRBJ2-7,NA,14,NA,CASSRRLGAYEQYF,TGTGCCAGCAGTCGCCGTTTAGGGGCCTACGAGCAGTACTTC
TRBV4-1,TRBJ2-1,NA,13,NA,CASSQGGVNEQFF,TGCGCCAGCAGCCAAGGGGGCGTCAATGAGCAGTTCTTC
TRBV5-1,TRBJ2-1,NA,17,NA,CASSWQPTGQGGNEQFF,TGCGCCAGCAGCTGGCAACCCACAGGTCAGGGCGGGAATGAGCAGTTCTTC
TRBV27,TRBJ2-7,once,15,TRBD1,CASSLWDRGRSEQYF,TGTGCCAGCAGTTTATGGGACAGGGGGCGTTCCGAGCAGTACTTC
TRBV28,TRBJ2-7,NA,12,NA,CASSLGSYEQYF,TGTGCCAGCAGCTTAGGCTCCTACGAGCAGTACTTC
TRBV19,TRBJ1-5,many,15,NA,CASSRPGLSNQPQHF,TGTGCCAGTAGCCGCCCCGGGTTGAGCAATCAGCCCCAGCATTTT
TRBV5-1,TRBJ2-1,NA,14,NA,CASSLGANNNEQFF,TGCGCCAGCAGCTTGGGTGCTAATAACAATGAGCAGTTCTTC
TRBV28,TRBJ2-4,NA,16,NA,CASSSGDNGQTYIQYF,TGTGCCAGCAGCTCGGGCGATAATGGACAGACGTACATTCAGTACTTC
TRBV19,TRBJ2-1,few,16,TRBD1,CASTLGQARSYNEQFF,TGTGCCAGTACCCTGGGACAGGCCCGCTCCTACAATGAGCAGTTCTTC
TRBV10-3,TRBJ2-5,once,14,NA,CAISDTSSLETQYF,TGTGCCATCAGTGACACGTCCAGTTTAGAGACCCAGTACTTC
TRBV7-9,TRBJ1-2,NA,13,NA,CASTVSGLYGYTF,TGTGCCAGCACCGTGTCAGGGCTCTATGGCTACACCTTC
TRBV7-6,TRBJ2-3,once,15,NA,CASTPVGQGSDTQYF,TGTGCCAGCACCCCCGTGGGGCAGGGATCAGATACGCAGTATTTT
TRBV29-1,TRBJ2-5,NA,13,NA,CSVSDSVQETQYF,TGCAGCGTCTCTGATAGTGTCCAAGAGACCCAGTACTTC
TRBV6-5,TRBJ1-4,NA,16,NA,CASSYFAGATNEKLFF,TGTGCCAGCAGTTACTTCGCTGGGGCAACTAATGAAAAACTGTTTTTT
TRBV15,TRBJ2-7,few,15,NA,CATSKSIGISYEQYF,TGTGCCACCAGCAAGTCGATCGGGATCTCCTACGAGCAGTACTTC
TRBV2,TRBJ2-7,NA,18,NA,CASSEVVLGTGSLLEQYF,TGTGCCAGCAGTGAAGTGGTTTTAGGAACAGGGTCTCTCTTGGAGCAGTACTTC
TRBV5-1,TRBJ2-1,NA,17,NA,CASSLGFGASSYNEQFF,TGCGCCAGCAGCTTGGGTTTTGGTGCGAGCTCCTACAATGAGCAGTTCTTC
TRBV27,TRBJ2-2,NA,16,TRBD1,CASKRGGQGIPGELFF,TGTGCCAGCAAAAGGGGAGGACAGGGGATCCCCGGGGAGCTGTTTTTT
TRBV5-6,TRBJ1-4,NA,13,NA,CASSLSAGEKLFF,TGTGCCAGCAGCTTGTCGGCGGGTGAAAAACTGTTTTTT